This T cell receptor beta chain was documented in a study of T-cell reconstitution after alpha-beta-depleted transplantation in children. This clonotype has at least ten counts. Its antigen remains unidentified. A TCRbeta library incorporating unique molecular identifiers was prepared. TCRdb recomputed calls from the PCR reads with MiXCR, one row per CDR3 protein. Of approximately 34,000 distinct CDR3 sequences listed, roughly 6.5% were seen once; the top ten hold 27%. V was pared by 1 base and J by 5 bases, with 3 bases between. The V gene's germline CDR1 is SGHVS and CDR2 FQNEAQ. CDR3 size: 11 residues. Study conclusions and caveats: Reports say that about two months after transplant, the alpha-beta T cells came out of several hundred graft clones that had expanded. The main origin of T-cell counts and diversity one year after transplant was newly produced T cells. From surviving recipient T cells and thymic progenitors came the high day-60 TCRbeta diversity observed in some patients.

Sequencing used peripheral blood, obtained 60 days after TCRalphabeta/CD19-depleted stem cell transplant. The origin of this receptor is a child under two years old who had a stem cell transplant for acute myeloid leukemia, so the T cells may come from the graft donor. This chain links TRBV7-8 with TRBJ2-7; D remains unclear. CDR3 DNA: TGTGCCAGCAGCTTAGAAGACGAGCAGTACTTC. The encoded protein is CASSLEDEQYF.